This T cell receptor beta chain came from a study of cytomegalovirus exposure and HLA in healthy donors. Overall study context: Falling in the Caucasian-associated ancestry cluster were 80% to 85% of about 400 genotyped donors.

The PCR had 60 Vbeta and 13 Jbeta primers. Assay: immunoSEQ multiplex PCR; the TCRdb copy retains only in-frame clones and omits some. The profile covers around 130,000 clones, with roughly 84% appearing a single time and 2.7% taken by the ten largest. This TCR came from a man in his forties or fifties in good health and CMV-seronegative. Sample: PBMCs.

The CDR3 nucleotides read TGTGCCAGCAAGGGTGGGGCCACAGATACGCAGTATTTT. It is translated as CASKGGATDTQYF. The chain carries TRBV11-2 and TRBJ2-3, with D possibly matching TRBD1 (5 bases). The V and J ends lost 7 bases and 2 bases respectively, with 10 bases between them. Germline values: CDR1 SGHAT, CDR2 FQNNGV. The CDR3 extends over 13 amino acids.